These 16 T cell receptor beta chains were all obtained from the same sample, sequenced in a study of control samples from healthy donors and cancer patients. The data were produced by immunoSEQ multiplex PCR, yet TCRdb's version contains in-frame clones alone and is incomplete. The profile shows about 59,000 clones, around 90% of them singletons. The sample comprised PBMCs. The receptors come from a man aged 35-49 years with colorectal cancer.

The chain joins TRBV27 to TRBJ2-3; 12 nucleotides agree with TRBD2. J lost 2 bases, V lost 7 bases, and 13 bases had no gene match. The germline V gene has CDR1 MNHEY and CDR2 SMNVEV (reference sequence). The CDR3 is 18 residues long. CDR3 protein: CASIPRTSGGTFTDTQYF. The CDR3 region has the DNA TGTGCCAGCATTCCCCGAACTAGCGGGGGGACTTTCACAGATACGCAGTATTTT.

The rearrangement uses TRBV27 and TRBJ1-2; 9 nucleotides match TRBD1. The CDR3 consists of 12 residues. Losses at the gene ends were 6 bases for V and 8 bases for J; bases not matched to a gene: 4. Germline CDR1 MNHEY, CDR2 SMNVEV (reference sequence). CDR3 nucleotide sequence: TGTGCCAGCAGAGGACAGGGGAGGGGCTACACCTTC. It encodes CASRGQGRGYTF.

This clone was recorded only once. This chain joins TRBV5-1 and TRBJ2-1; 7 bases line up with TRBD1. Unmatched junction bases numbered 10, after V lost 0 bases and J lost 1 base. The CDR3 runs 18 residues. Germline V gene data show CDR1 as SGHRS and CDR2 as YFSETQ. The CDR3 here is CASSLAVAGGYSYNEQFF. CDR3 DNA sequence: TGCGCCAGCAGCTTGGCCGTGGCAGGGGGTTATTCCTACAATGAGCAGTTCTTC.

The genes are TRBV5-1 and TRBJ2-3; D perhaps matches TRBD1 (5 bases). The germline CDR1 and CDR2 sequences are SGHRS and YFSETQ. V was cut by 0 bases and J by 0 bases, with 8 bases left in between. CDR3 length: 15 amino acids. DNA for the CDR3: TGCGCCAGCAGCTTGGGGACACGTAGCACAGATACGCAGTATTTT. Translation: CASSLGTRSTDTQYF.

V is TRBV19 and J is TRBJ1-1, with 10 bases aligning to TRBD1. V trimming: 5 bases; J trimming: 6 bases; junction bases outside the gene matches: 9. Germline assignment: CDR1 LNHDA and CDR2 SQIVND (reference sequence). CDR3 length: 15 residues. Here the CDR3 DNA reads TGTGCCAGTAGTTCCCGGACAGGGGGAAAATCTGAAGCTTTCTTT. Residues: CASSSRTGGKSEAFF.

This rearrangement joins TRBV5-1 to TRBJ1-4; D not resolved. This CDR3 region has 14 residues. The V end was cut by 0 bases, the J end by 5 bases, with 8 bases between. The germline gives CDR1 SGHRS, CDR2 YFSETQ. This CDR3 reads CASSLAQPNEKLFF. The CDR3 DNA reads TGCGCCAGCAGCTTGGCACAGCCGAATGAAAAACTGTTTTTT. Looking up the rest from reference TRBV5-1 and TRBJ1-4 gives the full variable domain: KAGVTQTPRYLIKTRGQQVTLSCSPISGHRSVSWYQQTPGQGLQFLFEYFSETQRNKGNFPGRFSGRQFSNSRSEMNVSTLELGDSALYLCASSLAQPNEKLFFGSGTQLSVL.

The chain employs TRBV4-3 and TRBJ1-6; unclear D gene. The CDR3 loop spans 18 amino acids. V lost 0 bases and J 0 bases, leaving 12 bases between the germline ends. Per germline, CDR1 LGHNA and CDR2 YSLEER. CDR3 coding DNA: TGCGCCAGCAGCCAAGACAGTTCGAGTAGCTCCTATAATTCACCCCTCCACTTT. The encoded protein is CASSQDSSSSSYNSPLHF.

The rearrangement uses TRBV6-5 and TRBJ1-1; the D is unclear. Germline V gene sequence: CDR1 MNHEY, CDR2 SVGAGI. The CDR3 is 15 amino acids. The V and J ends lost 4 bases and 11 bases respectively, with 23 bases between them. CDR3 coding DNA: TGTGCCAGCAGTTCCCCGGGTCTCCTATCCCAAGAGGCTTTCTTT. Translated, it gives CASSSPGLLSQEAFF.

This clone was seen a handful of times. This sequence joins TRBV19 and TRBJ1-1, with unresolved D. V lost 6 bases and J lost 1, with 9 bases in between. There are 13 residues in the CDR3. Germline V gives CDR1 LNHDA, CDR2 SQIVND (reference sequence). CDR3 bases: TGTGCCAGTAGCCAACAGAAGAACACTGAAGCTTTCTTT. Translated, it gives CASSQQKNTEAFF.

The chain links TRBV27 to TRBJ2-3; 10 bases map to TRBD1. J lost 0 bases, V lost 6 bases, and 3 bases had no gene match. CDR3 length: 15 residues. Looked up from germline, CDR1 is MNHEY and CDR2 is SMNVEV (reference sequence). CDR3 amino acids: CASRDRGASTDTQYF. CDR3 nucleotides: TGTGCCAGCAGGGACAGGGGGGCTAGCACAGATACGCAGTATTTT.

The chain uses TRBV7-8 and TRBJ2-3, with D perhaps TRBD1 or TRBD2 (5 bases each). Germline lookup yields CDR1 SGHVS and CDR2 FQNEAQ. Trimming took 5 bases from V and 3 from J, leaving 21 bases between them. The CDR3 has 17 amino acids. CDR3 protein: CASSRLSRETVTDTQYF. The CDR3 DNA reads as TGTGCCAGCAGCCGTCTCAGTAGGGAGACAGTTACAGATACGCAGTATTTT.

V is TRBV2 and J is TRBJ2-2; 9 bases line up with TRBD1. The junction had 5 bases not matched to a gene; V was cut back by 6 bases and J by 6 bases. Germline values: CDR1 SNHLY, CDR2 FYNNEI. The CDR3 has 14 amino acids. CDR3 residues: CASRAQGAAGELFF. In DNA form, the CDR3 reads TGTGCCAGCAGGGCACAGGGGGCCGCCGGGGAGCTGTTTTTT.

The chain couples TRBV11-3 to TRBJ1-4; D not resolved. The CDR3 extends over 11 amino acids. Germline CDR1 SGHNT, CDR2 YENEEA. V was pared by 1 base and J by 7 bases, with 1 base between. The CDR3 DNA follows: TGTGCCAGCAGCTTAGGTGAAAAACTGTTTTTT. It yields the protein CASSLGEKLFF.

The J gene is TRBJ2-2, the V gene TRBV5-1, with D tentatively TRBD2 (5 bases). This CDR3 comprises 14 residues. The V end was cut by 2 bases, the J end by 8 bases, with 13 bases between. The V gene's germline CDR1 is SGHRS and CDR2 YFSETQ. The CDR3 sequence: CASSFSLPGGELFF. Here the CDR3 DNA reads TGCGCCAGCAGCTTTAGTCTCCCGGGAGGGGAGCTGTTTTTT.

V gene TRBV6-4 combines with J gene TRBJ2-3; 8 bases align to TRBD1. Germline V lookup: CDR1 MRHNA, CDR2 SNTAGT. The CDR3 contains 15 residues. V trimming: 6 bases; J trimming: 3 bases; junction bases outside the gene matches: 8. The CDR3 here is CASRPGGLRTDTQYF. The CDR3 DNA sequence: TGTGCCAGCAGACCAGGGGGCCTGAGGACAGATACGCAGTATTTT.

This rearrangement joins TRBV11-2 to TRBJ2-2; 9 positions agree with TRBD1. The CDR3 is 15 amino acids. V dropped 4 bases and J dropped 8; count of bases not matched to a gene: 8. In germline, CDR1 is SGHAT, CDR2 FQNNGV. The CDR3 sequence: CASSSPDRGGGELFF. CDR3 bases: TGTGCCAGCAGCTCGCCGGACAGGGGAGGGGGGGAGCTGTTTTTT.